The present T cell receptor beta chain was sequenced within a study of Graves' ophthalmopathy and Graves' hyperthyroidism. Amplifying from RNA transcripts, the study obtained TCR beta CDR3 regions. The workflow started with a first-round RT-PCR run with HTBI primers and then moved on to a second-round multiplex PCR. TCRdb recomputed calls from the multiplex PCR reads with MiXCR, one row per CDR3 protein. Seen here are about 550,000 distinct CDR3 sequences, under 40% observed once, and the top ten hold about 4.2%. Study-wide findings and caveats: Both a 70.59% sensitivity and a 72.22% specificity characterized the model's predictions of ophthalmopathy progression. Blood also contained most of the expanded thyroid clonotypes above 0.001 frequency.

This CDR3 is 16 amino acids long. The germline V gene encodes CDR1 SGHRS and CDR2 YFSETQ. V was clipped by 3 bases and J by 0 bases, with 15 bases between them. Recruitment covered hyperthyroidism patients aged 18 to 65 whose new diagnosis was of under 2 months' duration. At least ten counts were recorded for this clonotype. Its specificity is not known. The TCR was taken from an adult man with Graves' hyperthyroidism. Specimen: peripheral blood or thyroid tissue (not recorded which). The rearrangement joins TRBV5-1 to TRBJ1-1, with D perhaps matching TRBD1 (6 bases). The CDR3 spells CASSSDTGHMNTEAFF. CDR3 bases: TGCGCCAGCAGCTCGGACACGGGACACATGAACACTGAAGCTTTCTTT.